This passage covers 7 T cell receptor beta chains from one sample sequenced in a study of CD4 T cells in relation to SARS-CoV-2 and coronaviruses. CD4+ T cells from unexposed donors were obtained before the COVID-19 pandemic (2011-2018). After roughly ten days of culture, CD4+ T cells were isolated. No antigen has been identified for these receptors. This table comes from immunoSEQ multiplex PCR, and its TCRdb copy is limited to in-frame clones, with some not included. The table has tens of thousands of clones, 70% to 80% seen once. The source material was CD4+ T cells from PBMCs, cultured in vitro. The receptors originated from a human donor in good health.

This chain connects TRBV5-1 to TRBJ1-2, with 9 bases aligning to TRBD1. The length of the CDR3 is 17 residues. Germline CDR1 SGHRS, CDR2 YFSETQ. Germline trimming cut 4 bases from V and 1 base from J; bases unmatched to any gene: 11. The CDR3 DNA reads TGCGCCAGCAGCCCCGGGACAGGGCCGCTAAGTAACTATGGCTACACCTTC. The encoded protein is CASSPGTGPLSNYGYTF. Complete variable domain (other parts from reference TRBV5-1 and TRBJ1-2): KAGVTQTPRYLIKTRGQQVTLSCSPISGHRSVSWYQQTPGQGLQFLFEYFSETQRNKGNFPGRFSGRQFSNSRSEMNVSTLELGDSALYLCASSPGTGPLSNYGYTFGSGTRLTVV.

This chain connects TRBV4-1 to TRBJ2-7; 11 bases map to TRBD1. The CDR3 totals 16 residues. Germline values: CDR1 MGHRA, CDR2 YSYEKL. The V segment lost 4 bases and the J segment 7 bases; nucleotides outside the gene matches: 12. CDR3 amino acids: CASSLWTGGLMGEQYF. In DNA form, the CDR3 reads TGCGCCAGCAGCCTTTGGACAGGGGGCCTTATGGGGGAGCAGTACTTC.

The rearrangement joins TRBV7-8 to TRBJ1-6; TRBD1 might be the D (5 bases). The CDR3 covers 16 residues. CDR1 is SGHVS and CDR2 is FQNEAQ in the germline V gene. With 4 bases removed from V and 4 bases from J, the gap between germline ends came to 14 bases. This CDR3 is CASSSEGEGYNSPLHF. DNA of the CDR3: TGTGCCAGCAGCTCGGAAGGGGAGGGGTATAATTCACCCCTCCACTTT.

In its sample, this clone was seen a few times. The chain couples TRBV18 to TRBJ1-3; D is unclear. Germline V CDR1 and CDR2: KGHSH, LQKENI. V was trimmed by 3 bases and J by 0 bases, leaving 9 bases between them. The CDR3 covers 15 residues. The CDR3 DNA follows: TGTGCCAGCTCACCGCGTGGAAGCTCTGGAAACACCATATATTTT. Translated, it gives CASSPRGSSGNTIYF.

This chain links TRBV7-2 with TRBJ2-5, with D possibly TRBD2 on 5 matching bases. V dropped 5 bases and J dropped 5 bases, with 18 bases sitting between them. Germline V gene lookup returns CDR1 SGHTA and CDR2 FQGNSA. The CDR3 totals 15 residues. The CDR3: CASSPGIPGLETQYF. CDR3 sequence (DNA): TGTGCCAGCAGCCCGGGGATCCCGGGCTTGGAGACCCAGTACTTC.

The chain recombines TRBV5-1 with TRBJ2-5, with D perhaps TRBD1 (7 bases). V lost 7 bases to trimming and J lost 5 bases, with 18 bases between them. In germline, CDR1 is SGHRS, CDR2 YFSETQ. The CDR3 sequence is 14 residues long. As DNA, the CDR3 is TGCGCCAGCGGACTACAGGGGACGGGGGAGACCCAGTACTTC. Amino acid sequence: CASGLQGTGETQYF.

This clone occurred a few times. The chain couples TRBV12-5 to TRBJ1-5; D unresolved. The CDR3 spans 15 residues. V dropped 6 bases and J dropped 6 bases, with 18 bases sitting between them. Looked up from germline, CDR1 is LGHNT and CDR2 is FRNRAP. CDR3 coding DNA: TGTGCTAGTGGCCCTGGGGAGATAGGAGGTCAGCCCCAGCATTTT. This translates into CASGPGEIGGQPQHF.